This TCR beta chain was captured in a study of cytomegalovirus exposure and HLA in healthy donors. Study overall: Around 80 million unique TCR sequences came from HLA-typed donors in an early release. Whole-study findings and limits: When analyzed later, a missense DCLRE1C variant was found to be linked to TCR beta V- and J-gene trimming.

PCR amplification relied on 60 Vbeta primers (plus 13 Jbeta primers). Measured with immunoSEQ multiplex PCR; TCRdb has only the in-frame clones, and not every one. In the table there are some 140,000 clones, more than 70% of which are singletons. V was cut by 1 base and J by 0 bases, with 7 bases left in between. The CDR3 is 15 amino acids. Germline V gene sequence: CDR1 SNHLY, CDR2 FYNNEI. This clone was observed a handful of times. Its cognate antigen is unknown. Sequencing was carried out using PBMCs. The genes are TRBV2 and TRBJ1-3; no firm D call. This clonotype was sampled from a woman in her forties in good health and CMV-seropositive. The CDR3 reads CASSEDRYSGNTIYF. CDR3 sequence (DNA): TGTGCCAGCAGTGAAGATAGATACTCTGGAAACACCATATATTTT.